This note documents a single T cell receptor (beta chain) sequence. No antigen is known for it. Nothing much larger sits one base from this clone, and base qualities are not available. This specimen belongs to a study of post-analysis software for immune sequencing data (dated by TCRdb to between 2014 and 2016). Regarding the study in general: Recorded disease courses included relapsing-remitting, secondary progressive and progressive-relapsing multiple sclerosis, with some patients lacking subtype annotation. The patient repertoires were compared against around 11 previously published healthy control repertoires obtained from donors aged 6 to 25 years. A subset of samples was prepared in parallel using single-end sample barcoding, then pooled and co-amplified after Illumina adapter ligation. What the authors observed across the whole study: Direct clustering with F measure showed strong co-clustering of samples prepared in the same batch, prompting a batch-effect correction. Normalized Chao1 diversity was significantly lower in multiple sclerosis patients than controls, suggesting substantial peripheral T-cell clonal expansion. The multiple sclerosis patient group was slightly younger than the control group.

To demonstrate the VDJtools post-analysis software, the study profiled TCR beta repertoires from the peripheral blood of some 13 young patients with multiple sclerosis. The multiple sclerosis patients were children and adolescents ranging in age from 6 to 15 years. Library generation was performed with PCR. Sequencing used an Illumina HiSeq 2500. To reduce PCR and sequencing biases, unique molecular identifiers were built into the TCR beta cDNA libraries. Roughly 500,000 cDNA molecules were obtained per 1 to 10 million input T cells, so each molecule approximated one T cell. The same protocol used for the earlier healthy control dataset was applied to prepare and sequence the patient libraries. Within a given batch, samples were prepared together, multiplexed and sequenced on the same HiSeq lane. As for how the authors treated the data: Raw barcoded reads were processed with MIGEC, discarding single-read molecular identifier groups before consensus assembly and CDR3 extraction. VDJtools was used for post-analysis of the clonotype tables, with diversity normalized by down-sampling every dataset to the smallest sample size. Repertoire overlap clustering matched CDR3 amino acid but not nucleotide sequences to correct batch-related cross-sample contamination. Using fastp trimming at Q25 and MiXCR clonotype assembly, TCRdb reanalyzed the public sequencing data and kept in-frame beta chains. Each CDR3 protein gets just one entry, which takes the most common genes and DNA from the rows behind it. None of the V and J calls come from the authors' own analysis; TCRdb made them. The sample table contains roughly 400,000 distinct CDR3 sequences; only one count was recorded for 35% to 45% of them. The ten top clones hold roughly 8.2% of the sample.

The sequenced sample was blood. This clonotype originated in a girl under 10 years old with multiple sclerosis.

CDR3 protein: CASSYSKGVSGYTF. The sequenced DNA is TGTGCCAGCAGTTACTCTAAAGGGGTCTCTGGCTACACCTTC. The chain is assembled from TRBV6-5 and TRBJ1-2; 5 matching bases give a weak D call of TRBD1. CDR1 is given as MNHEY and CDR2 as SVGAGI, both from the germline V gene. The junction shows trimming of 0 bases on V and 7 bases on J, plus 12 bases between the germline ends. The CDR3 sequence holds 14 residues, the cysteine and phenylalanine included. The retained sequence is limited to the CDR3, 42 bases, with the frame set at the first base.